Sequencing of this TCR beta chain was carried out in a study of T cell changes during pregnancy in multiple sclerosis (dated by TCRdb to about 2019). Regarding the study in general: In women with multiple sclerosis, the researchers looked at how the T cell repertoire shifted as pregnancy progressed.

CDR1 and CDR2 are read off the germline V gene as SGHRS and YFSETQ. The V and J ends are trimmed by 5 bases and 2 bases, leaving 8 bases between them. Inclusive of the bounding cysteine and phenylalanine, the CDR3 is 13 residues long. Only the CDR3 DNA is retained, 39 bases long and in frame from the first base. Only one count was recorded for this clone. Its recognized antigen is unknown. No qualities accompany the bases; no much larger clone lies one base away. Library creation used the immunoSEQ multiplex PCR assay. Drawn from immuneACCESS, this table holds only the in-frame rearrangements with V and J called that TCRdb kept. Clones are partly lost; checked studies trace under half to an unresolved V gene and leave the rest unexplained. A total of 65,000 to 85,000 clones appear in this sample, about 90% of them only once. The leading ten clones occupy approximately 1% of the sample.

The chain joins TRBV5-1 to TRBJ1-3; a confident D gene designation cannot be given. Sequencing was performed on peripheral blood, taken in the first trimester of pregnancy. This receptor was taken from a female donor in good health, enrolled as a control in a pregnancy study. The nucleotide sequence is TGCGCCAGCAGAACACGGGCTGGAAACACCATATATTTT. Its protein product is CASRTRAGNTIYF.